This is a list of T cell receptor beta chains from one sample in a study of blood T cell repertoires in COVID-19. Profiled with immunoSEQ multiplex PCR; TCRdb holds only in-frame clones, not every one. This sample has tens of thousands of clones, with over 75% found just once. The sample comprised peripheral blood. The origin of the receptors is a woman of 80 years or more with active or convalescent COVID-19. CDR3s include the opening cysteine and the closing phenylalanine or tryptophan. A D gene is named only where the DNA matches it firmly. The listing skips clone size in some rows; elsewhere it reads once, few, many or a size class.

.	TRBV19	TRBJ1-1	TRBD1	CASSIETGLGEAFF	TGTGCCAGTAGTATAGAGACAGGGTTGGGTGAAGCTTTCTTT
.	TRBV5-4	TRBJ1-2	.	CASSNQKSYGYTF	TGTGCCAGCTCAAATCAAAAGAGCTATGGCTACACCTTC
.	TRBV5-6	TRBJ2-5	TRBD1	CASSSTGSGETQYF	TGTGCCAGCAGCTCGACAGGGAGTGGGGAGACCCAGTACTTC
.	TRBV7-6	TRBJ2-7	.	CASSPSPLTVQYF	TGTGCCAGCAGCCCAAGTCCACTAACGGTGCAGTACTTC
once	TRBV7-8	TRBJ2-3	TRBD2	CASSPTSGGAGDTQYF	TGTGCCAGCAGCCCGACTAGCGGGGGGGCAGGAGATACGCAGTATTTT
.	TRBV5-1	TRBJ1-6	.	CASSPDPGNIQPLHF	TGCGCCAGCAGCCCAGATCCAGGAAACATTCAACCCCTCCACTTT
.	TRBV7-2	TRBJ1-3	.	CASSQRVRSGNTIYF	TGTGCCAGCAGCCAGAGGGTACGGTCAGGAAACACCATATATTTT
once	TRBV6-6	TRBJ1-5	.	CASIRYSNQPQHF	TGTGCCAGCATCCGGTATAGCAATCAGCCCCAGCATTTT
.	TRBV4-1	TRBJ2-7	.	CASSQGLGADYEQYF	TGCGCCAGCAGCCAAGGGTTAGGGGCGGACTACGAGCAGTACTTC
.	TRBV19	TRBJ1-1	.	CASSRARMNTEAFF	TGTGCCAGTAGTAGAGCTAGAATGAACACTGAAGCTTTCTTT
.	TRBV7-9	TRBJ2-7	.	CASSLEYLGAGYEQYF	TGTGCCAGCAGCTTAGAGTATCTGGGGGCGGGCTACGAGCAGTACTTC
.	TRBV27	TRBJ1-2	.	CASSLREKYGYTF	TGTGCCAGCAGTTTACGGGAGAAGTATGGCTACACCTTC
.	TRBV4-2	TRBJ2-7	.	CASSQVINRYEQYF	TGTGCCAGCAGCCAAGTAATTAATCGCTACGAGCAGTACTTC
.	TRBV28	TRBJ2-7	.	CASSPGGGGIYEQYF	TGTGCCAGCAGCCCGGGGGGCGGGGGTATCTACGAGCAGTACTTC
.	TRBV28	TRBJ1-1	.	CASNFVGAQNTEAFF	TGTGCCAGCAACTTCGTAGGGGCCCAGAACACTGAAGCTTTCTTT
once	TRBV5-4	TRBJ2-3	TRBD2	CASSRRQLAGGSTDTQYF	TGTGCCAGCAGCCGTCGCCAACTAGCGGGGGGTAGCACAGATACGCAGTATTTT
.	TRBV15	TRBJ1-2	.	CATSRTSFYGYTF	TGTGCCACCAGCAGAACCAGTTTCTATGGCTACACCTTC